This T cell receptor beta chain was profiled in a study of graft-versus-host responses after intestinal transplantation. Study-wide background: Transplant types were multivisceral, liver-intestinal, or isolated intestinal. Induction using anti-thymocyte globulin, followed by tacrolimus and steroids for two to three years, was given to all recipients.

Germline CDR1 is LNHDA and CDR2 is SQIVND (reference sequence). J gave up 0 bases and V 10 bases, and 18 bases lay outside the gene matches. This CDR3 contains 18 residues. Points from the study as a whole: Recipient marrow harbored GvH clones, some of which surfaced first in ileum or blood. Patients who carried graft-donor T cell macrochimerism also had high graft-versus-host to host-versus-graft clonal ratios in their allografts.

The plating included some 200,000 irradiated, violet-dye-labeled stimulator cells together with some 200,000 CFSE-labeled responder cells. Assay: immunoSEQ multiplex PCR; the TCRdb copy retains only in-frame clones and omits some. Here the sample spans 6,000 to 8,000 clones, roughly 31% being singletons. This specimen was alloreactive CD8+ T cells from a mixed lymphocyte reaction culture, taken before transplantation. As for subset: CFSE-low proliferating T cells sorted from roughly six-day pre-transplant mixed lymphocyte reaction (GvH or HvG direction). This TCR derives from a human patient who was an organ donor for intestinal transplantation. The V gene is TRBV19, the J gene TRBJ1-5, with 7 bases fitting TRBD1. The CDR3 sequence: CAILQVGQRTYSNQPQHF. DNA of the CDR3: TGTGCCATCCTCCAAGTGGGACAGCGAACTTATAGCAATCAGCCCCAGCATTTT.